This TCR beta chain stems from a study of T-cell reconstitution after alpha-beta-depleted transplantation in children. This clonotype was counted a few times. Researchers prepared the TCRbeta library using unique molecular identifiers, the study reports. One entry per CDR3 protein results from TCRdb running MiXCR on the PCR reads. The sample yields 200,000 to 300,000 distinct CDR3 sequences, about 25% seen once. The sequence was obtained from a girl aged 2-9 years with Fanconi anemia, due to receive a stem cell transplant. The specimen was PBMCs, collected before TCRalphabeta/CD19-depleted stem cell transplant.

CDR3 nucleotides: TGCGCCAATACGGACTGCCAGACGAACACCGGGGAGCTGTTTTTT. Translated: CANTDCQTNTGELFF. This sequence joins TRBV5-1 and TRBJ2-2, with D perhaps matching TRBD2 (5 bases). The germline V gene encodes CDR1 SGHRS and CDR2 YFSETQ. The length of the CDR3 is 15 residues. Trimming cost V 9 bases and J 0 bases, with 15 bases left between them.